Shown below are 26 T cell receptor beta chains from a single sample sequenced in a study of T cell responses to AZD1222 COVID-19 vaccine. Assay: immunoSEQ multiplex PCR; the TCRdb copy retains only in-frame clones and omits some. Of about 93,000 clones in the sample, nearly 90% were seen once. The source was peripheral blood, collected on day 0 of MenACWY control vaccination. These receptor sequences come from an adult in good health.

The V and J genes are TRBV28 and TRBJ2-5, with a tentative D call TRBD1 (6 bases). The germline V gene encodes CDR1 MDHEN and CDR2 SYDVKM. The V gene lost 6 bases and the J gene lost 4 bases, with 12 bases spanning the gap. This CDR3 has 13 amino acids. CDR3 sequence reads: CASRGEGVETQYF. CDR3 bases: TGTGCCAGCAGGGGTGAGGGGGTAGAGACCCAGTACTTC.

The chain recombines TRBV6-5 with TRBJ1-2; the match to TRBD1 covers 7 bases. Germline V gene data show CDR1 as MNHEY and CDR2 as SVGAGI. CDR3 length equals 13 residues. With 8 bases clipped from V and 0 bases from J, the junction kept 3 bases outside the gene matches. This CDR3 reads CASLQGPNYGYTF. The CDR3 DNA follows: TGTGCCAGCCTACAGGGGCCTAACTATGGCTACACCTTC.

This chain connects TRBV6-5 to TRBJ2-2; 7 bases agree with TRBD1. Germline lookup yields CDR1 MNHEY and CDR2 SVGAGI. The CDR3 consists of 15 residues. After removal of 6 bases from V and 1 base from J, the junction contained 5 bases not matched to a gene. The CDR3 here is CASRSGTENTGELFF. CDR3 DNA: TGTGCCAGCAGATCCGGGACAGAGAACACCGGGGAGCTGTTTTTT.

The J gene is TRBJ1-6, the V gene TRBV30; no reliable D call. The CDR3 has 15 amino acids. Trimming stripped 1 base from V and 4 bases from J, with 11 bases between. Looked up from germline, CDR1 is GTSNPN and CDR2 is SVGIG (reference sequence). In nucleotides, the CDR3 is TGTGCCTGGAGTGGGGCAGGCGGGTATAATTCACCCCTCCACTTT. It translates to CAWSGAGGYNSPLHF. Combining the CDR3 with reference TRBV30 and TRBJ1-6 gives the whole variable domain SQTIHQWPATLVQPVGSPLSLECTVEGTSNPNLYWYRQAAGRGLQLLFYSVGIGQISSEVPQNLSASRPQDRQFILSSKKLLLSDSGFYLCAWSGAGGYNSPLHFGNGTRLTVT.

The rearrangement joins TRBV4-1 to TRBJ2-5; 9 nucleotides line up with TRBD1. The CDR3 totals 14 residues. J was trimmed by 7 bases and V by 4 bases; bases with no gene match: 7. Per germline, CDR1 MGHRA and CDR2 YSYEKL. CDR3 loop: CASSRGQGGRTQYF. CDR3 bases: TGCGCCAGCAGCCGGGGACAGGGTGGCAGGACCCAGTACTTC.

J is TRBJ2-1 and V is TRBV11-2, with unresolved D. CDR1 and CDR2 from the germline V gene are SGHAT and FQNNGV. CDR3 length: 16 residues. V was shortened by 0 bases and J by 4 bases, with 13 bases between the two germline ends. CDR3 sequence reads: CASSLDGLLFYNEQFF. In DNA, the CDR3 is TGTGCCAGCAGCTTAGACGGCCTCTTATTTTACAATGAGCAGTTCTTC.

The genes are TRBV4-1 and TRBJ2-1; D might be TRBD2 (6 bases). The V and J ends lost 8 bases and 4 bases respectively, with 18 bases between them. Germline values: CDR1 MGHRA, CDR2 YSYEKL. CDR3 length: 15 amino acids. The DNA of the CDR3 is TGCGCCAGCTCTCGGGTAAACAGCGGGTACAATGAGCAGTTCTTC. This translates into CASSRVNSGYNEQFF.

The V gene is TRBV4-1, the J gene TRBJ1-2; 9 nucleotides agree with TRBD1. CDR1 and CDR2 (germline): MGHRA, YSYEKL. The CDR3 consists of 19 residues. The junction had 13 bases not matched to a gene; V was cut back by 1 base and J by 1 base. The CDR3 sequence is CASSQGPSGQGINNYGYTF. The CDR3 DNA sequence: TGCGCCAGCAGCCAAGGCCCCTCCGGACAGGGGATAAATAACTATGGCTACACCTTC.

The CDR3 nucleotides read TGCGCCAGCAGCCAAGTTGAGGGTTTGAACACTGAAGCTTTCTTT. It is translated as CASSQVEGLNTEAFF. The chain combines TRBV4-1 with TRBJ1-1; D uncertain. This CDR3 spans 15 amino acids. In germline, CDR1 is MGHRA, CDR2 YSYEKL. V was trimmed by 1 base and J by 0 bases, leaving 9 bases between them.

This sequence joins TRBV5-4 and TRBJ1-6, with D maybe TRBD1 (6 bases). The ends were cut back, 0 bases at V and 6 bases at J, with 13 bases in the middle. The CDR3 loop spans 16 amino acids. CDR1 SGHNT and CDR2 YYREEE come from the germline V gene (reference sequence). CDR3 in amino acids: CASSLGYGRGNSPLHF. The CDR3 DNA is TGTGCCAGCAGCTTGGGGTACGGCAGGGGTAATTCACCCCTCCACTTT.

Turning to this clone: Other DNA sequences in this specimen translate into the identical CDR3. Written as DNA, the CDR3 is TGTGCCAGCAGTTTACGGTACGAGCAGTACTTC. This encodes CASSLRYEQYF. This chain joins TRBV28 and TRBJ2-7; D is undetermined. Deletions cut 2 bases from V and 4 bases from J, with 3 bases between. Per the germline V gene, CDR1 is MDHEN and CDR2 is SYDVKM. This CDR3 has 11 residues.

J is TRBJ2-2 and V is TRBV5-1, with D perhaps matching TRBD1 (6 bases). V was cut by 1 base and J by 4 bases, with 11 bases left in between. The CDR3 sequence is 15 residues long. Germline V gene data show CDR1 as SGHRS and CDR2 as YFSETQ. The CDR3 reads CASSLQGSGTGELFF. The CDR3 nucleotides read TGCGCCAGCAGCTTGCAGGGGTCAGGCACCGGGGAGCTGTTTTTT.

This clone was observed once. The CDR3 region is CASSERTSGDYNEQFF. The CDR3 bases are TGTGCCAGCAGTGAAAGGACTAGCGGGGACTACAATGAGCAGTTCTTC. The rearrangement uses TRBV6-4 and TRBJ2-1; TRBD2 matches at 12 bases. Trimming at V came to 3 bases and at J to 3 bases, leaving 3 bases not matched to a gene. The CDR3 length is 16 residues. Germline V gene lookup returns CDR1 MRHNA and CDR2 SNTAGT.

This chain links TRBV9 with TRBJ2-3; D gene ambiguous. The length of the CDR3 is 13 residues. Germline V lookup: CDR1 SGDLS, CDR2 YYNGEE. V lost 4 bases and J 2 bases, leaving 8 bases between the germline ends. The CDR3 spells CASSSISTDTQYF. The CDR3 DNA sequence: TGTGCCAGCAGCTCGATCTCCACAGATACGCAGTATTTT.

The rearrangement uses TRBV5-1 and TRBJ2-7; D may be TRBD2 (5 bases). The CDR3 has 14 amino acids. Germline V gives CDR1 SGHRS, CDR2 YFSETQ. Trimming cost V 3 bases and J 1 base, with 11 bases left between them. CDR3 coding DNA: TGCGCCAGCAGCTCCGAAGCGGCTTCCTACGAGCAGTACTTC. Translated, it gives CASSSEAASYEQYF. The full variable domain, with the rest looked up from reference TRBV5-1 and TRBJ2-7, is KAGVTQTPRYLIKTRGQQVTLSCSPISGHRSVSWYQQTPGQGLQFLFEYFSETQRNKGNFPGRFSGRQFSNSRSEMNVSTLELGDSALYLCASSSEAASYEQYFGPGTRLTVT.

V and J are TRBV2 and TRBJ2-1; TRBD1 aligns across 11 bases. The CDR3 length is 14 residues. From germline, CDR1 is SNHLY and CDR2 FYNNEI. The ends lost 5 bases at V and 10 bases at J; junction bases unmatched: 7. The CDR3 protein is CASSQDRGPGEQFF. The CDR3 bases are TGTGCCAGCAGTCAGGACAGGGGGCCAGGAGAGCAGTTCTTC.

The chain uses TRBV5-4 and TRBJ2-3, with 7 bases identical to TRBD2. V gave up 4 bases and J gave up 9 bases; unmatched junction bases: 17. Germline CDR1 is SGHNT and CDR2 is YYREEE (reference sequence). The CDR3 runs 16 residues. CDR3 region: CASSASGGGSSYTQYF. CDR3 nucleotides: TGTGCCAGCAGCGCTTCGGGCGGGGGTTCGTCTTACACGCAGTATTTT.

A note on this clone: Other DNA sequences in this specimen translate into the identical CDR3. The chain is built from TRBV11-3 and TRBJ2-3; D is possibly TRBD1 or TRBD2 (6 bases each). The CDR3 loop spans 15 amino acids. V was trimmed by 1 base and J by 0 bases, leaving 8 bases between them. CDR1 SGHNT and CDR2 YENEEA come from the germline V gene. The CDR3 DNA reads as TGTGCCAGCAGCTTAGCGGGGGCCAGCACAGATACGCAGTATTTT. Its protein is CASSLAGASTDTQYF.

The genes are TRBV5-6 and TRBJ1-1; D might be TRBD1 (5 bases). There are 17 residues in the CDR3. Germline CDR1 reads SGHDT; CDR2 reads YYEEEE. Trimming stripped 3 bases from V and 1 base from J, with 19 bases between. CDR3 amino acids: CASSSRGRDGANTEAFF. CDR3 coding DNA: TGTGCCAGCAGCTCAAGGGGTAGGGATGGGGCGAACACTGAAGCTTTCTTT.

J is TRBJ2-3 and V is TRBV5-1, with 8 bases lining up with TRBD1. The CDR3 runs to 17 residues. CDR1 is SGHRS and CDR2 is YFSETQ in the germline V gene. V shed 1 base and J 0 bases; nucleotides not matched to a gene: 7. DNA of the CDR3: TGCGCCAGCAGCTTGTATTACCAGGGGGCTAGCACAGATACGCAGTATTTT. This gives the protein CASSLYYQGASTDTQYF.

This clone turned up a few times. The chain recombines TRBV19 with TRBJ1-1, with D possibly TRBD1 on 6 matching bases. The CDR3 length is 15 residues. Trimming removed 6 bases at V and 3 bases at J, with 17 bases between. Germline V gene data show CDR1 as LNHDA and CDR2 as SQIVND (reference sequence). The CDR3: CASSPGGAGDTEAFF. The CDR3 nucleotides read TGTGCCAGTAGCCCGGGGGGGGCCGGAGACACTGAAGCTTTCTTT.

The chain carries TRBV28 and TRBJ2-7; D remains ambiguous. CDR3 length: 12 amino acids. Germline CDR1 MDHEN, CDR2 SYDVKM. V gave up 5 bases and J gave up 4 bases, with 9 bases separating them. CDR3 sequence: CASSVPTYEQYF. CDR3 nucleotide sequence: TGTGCCAGCAGTGTCCCCACTTACGAGCAGTACTTC.

The chain joins TRBV10-2 to TRBJ2-6, with 7 bases lining up with TRBD1. The germline V gene encodes CDR1 WSHSY and CDR2 SAAADI. This CDR3 has 16 residues. The junction had 3 bases not matched to a gene; V was cut back by 4 bases and J by 0 bases. The CDR3 is CASSVTGNSGANVLTF. For the CDR3, the DNA is TGCGCCAGCAGTGTGACAGGGAACTCTGGGGCCAACGTCCTGACTTTC.

This rearrangement joins TRBV18 to TRBJ2-7; 7 nucleotides line up with TRBD1. CDR3 length: 14 residues. After removal of 6 bases from V and 0 bases from J, the junction contained 5 bases not matched to a gene. Germline lookup yields CDR1 KGHSH and CDR2 LQKENI. The CDR3 protein is CASSPDRSSYEQYF. In nucleotides, the CDR3 is TGTGCCAGCTCCCCGGACAGGAGCTCCTACGAGCAGTACTTC.

The rearrangement joins TRBV19 to TRBJ1-2, with no clear D. V was pared by 5 bases and J by 5 bases, with 18 bases between. The CDR3 covers 15 residues. Per germline, CDR1 LNHDA and CDR2 SQIVND (reference sequence). Written as DNA, the CDR3 is TGTGCCAGTAGTGTTAACGGACGGATTGGATATGGCTACACCTTC. The encoded protein is CASSVNGRIGYGYTF.

This chain links TRBV23-1 with TRBJ1-4, with TRBD1 identical over 12 bases. TRBV23-1 is treated as an ORF (open reading frame) with a function not yet certain. Trimming cost V 0 bases and J 7 bases; bases outside gene matches: 3. This CDR3 comprises 16 residues. CDR3 coding DNA: TGCGCCAGCAGTCAATCGGGACAGGGGGCAGGTGAAAAACTGTTTTTT. Translating it yields CASSQSGQGAGEKLFF.